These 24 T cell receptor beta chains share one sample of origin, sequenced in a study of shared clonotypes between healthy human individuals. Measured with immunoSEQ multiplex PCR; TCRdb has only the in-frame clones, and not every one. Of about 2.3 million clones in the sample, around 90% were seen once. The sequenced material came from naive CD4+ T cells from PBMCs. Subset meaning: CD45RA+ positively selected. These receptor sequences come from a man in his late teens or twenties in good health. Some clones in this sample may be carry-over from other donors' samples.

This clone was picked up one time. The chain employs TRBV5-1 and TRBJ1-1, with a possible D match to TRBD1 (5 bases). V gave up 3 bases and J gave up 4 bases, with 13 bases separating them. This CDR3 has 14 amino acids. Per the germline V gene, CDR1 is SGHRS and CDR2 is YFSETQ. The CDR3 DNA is TGCGCCAGCAGCTGGGGGGTAGCTGGCACTGAAGCTTTCTTT. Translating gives CASSWGVAGTEAFF.

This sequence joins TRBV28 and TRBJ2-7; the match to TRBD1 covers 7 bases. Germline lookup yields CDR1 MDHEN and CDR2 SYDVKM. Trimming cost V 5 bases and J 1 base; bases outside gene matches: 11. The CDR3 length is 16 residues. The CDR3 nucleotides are TGTGCCAGCAGTCCATCCGGGACAGTCACTTCCTACGAGCAGTACTTC. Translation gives CASSPSGTVTSYEQYF.

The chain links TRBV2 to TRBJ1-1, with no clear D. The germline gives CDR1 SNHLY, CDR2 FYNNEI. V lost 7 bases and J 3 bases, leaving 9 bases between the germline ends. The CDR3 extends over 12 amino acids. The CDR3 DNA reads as TGTGCCAGCACTGGCGCAGACACTGAAGCTTTCTTT. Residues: CASTGADTEAFF.

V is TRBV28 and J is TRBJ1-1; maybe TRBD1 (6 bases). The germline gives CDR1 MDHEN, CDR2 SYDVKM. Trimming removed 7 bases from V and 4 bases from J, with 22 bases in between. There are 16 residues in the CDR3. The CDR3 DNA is TGTGCCAGCATAAGCCAGGGGCTCTTCTCTGGCACTGAAGCTTTCTTT. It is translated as CASISQGLFSGTEAFF.

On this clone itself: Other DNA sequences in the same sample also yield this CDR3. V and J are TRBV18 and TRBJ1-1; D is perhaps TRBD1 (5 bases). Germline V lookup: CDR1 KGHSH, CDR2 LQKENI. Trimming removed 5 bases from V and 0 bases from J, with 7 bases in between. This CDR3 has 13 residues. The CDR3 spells CASSGGLNTEAFF. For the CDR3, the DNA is TGTGCCAGCTCAGGGGGATTGAACACTGAAGCTTTCTTT. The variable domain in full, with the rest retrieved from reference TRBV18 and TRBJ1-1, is NAGVMQNPRHLVRRRGQEARLRCSPMKGHSHVYWYRQLPEEGLKFMVYLQKENIIDESGMPKERFSAEFPKEGPSILRIQQVVRGDSAAYFCASSGGLNTEAFFGQGTRLTVV.

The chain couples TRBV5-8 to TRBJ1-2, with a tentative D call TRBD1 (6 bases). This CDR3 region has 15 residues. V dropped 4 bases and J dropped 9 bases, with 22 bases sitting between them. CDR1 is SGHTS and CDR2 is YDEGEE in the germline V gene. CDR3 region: CASSPGLRGGNSYTF. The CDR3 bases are TGTGCCAGCAGCCCCGGCCTGAGAGGGGGAAACAGCTACACCTTC.

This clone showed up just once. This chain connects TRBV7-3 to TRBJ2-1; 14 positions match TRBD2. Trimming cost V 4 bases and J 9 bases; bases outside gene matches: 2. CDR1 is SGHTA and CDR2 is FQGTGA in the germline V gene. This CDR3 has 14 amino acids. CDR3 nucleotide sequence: TGTGCCAGCAGCTCGGGGACTAGCGGGAGTGAGCAGTTCTTC. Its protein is CASSSGTSGSEQFF.

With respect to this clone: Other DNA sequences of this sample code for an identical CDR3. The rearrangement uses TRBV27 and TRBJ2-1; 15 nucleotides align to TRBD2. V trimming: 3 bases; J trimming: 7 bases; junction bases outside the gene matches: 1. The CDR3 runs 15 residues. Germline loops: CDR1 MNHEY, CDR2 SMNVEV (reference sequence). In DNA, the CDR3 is TGTGCCAGCAGTTTGGGACTAGCGGGAGGAAATGAGCAGTTCTTC. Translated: CASSLGLAGGNEQFF.

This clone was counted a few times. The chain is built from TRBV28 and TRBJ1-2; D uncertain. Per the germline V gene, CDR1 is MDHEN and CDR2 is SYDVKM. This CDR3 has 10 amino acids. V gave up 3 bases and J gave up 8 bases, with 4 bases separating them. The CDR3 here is CASSLGGYTF. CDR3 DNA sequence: TGTGCCAGCAGTTTGGGGGGCTACACCTTC.

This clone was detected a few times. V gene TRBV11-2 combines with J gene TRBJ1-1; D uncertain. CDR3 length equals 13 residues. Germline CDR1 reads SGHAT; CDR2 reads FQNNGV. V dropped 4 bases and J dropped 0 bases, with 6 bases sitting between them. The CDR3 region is CASSSLLNTEAFF. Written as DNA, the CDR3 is TGTGCCAGCAGCTCCCTCCTGAACACTGAAGCTTTCTTT.

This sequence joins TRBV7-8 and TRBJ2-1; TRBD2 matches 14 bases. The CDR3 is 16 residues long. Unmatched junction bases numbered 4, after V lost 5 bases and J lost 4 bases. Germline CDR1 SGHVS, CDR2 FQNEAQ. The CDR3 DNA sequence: TGTGCCAGCAGCGTAGGGACTAGCGGGGGATACAATGAGCAGTTCTTC. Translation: CASSVGTSGGYNEQFF.

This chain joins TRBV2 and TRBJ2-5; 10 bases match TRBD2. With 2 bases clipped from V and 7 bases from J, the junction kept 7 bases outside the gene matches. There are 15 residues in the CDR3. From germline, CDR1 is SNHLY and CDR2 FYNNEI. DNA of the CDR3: TGTGCCAGCAGTGAAAAGCGGGAGGGCCGGGTGACCCAGTACTTC. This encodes CASSEKREGRVTQYF.

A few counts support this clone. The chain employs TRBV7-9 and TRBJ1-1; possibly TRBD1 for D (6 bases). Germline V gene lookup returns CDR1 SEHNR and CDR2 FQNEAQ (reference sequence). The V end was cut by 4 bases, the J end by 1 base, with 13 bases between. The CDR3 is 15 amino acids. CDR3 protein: CASSYELTGNTEAFF. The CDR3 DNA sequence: TGTGCCAGCAGCTACGAATTGACAGGGAACACTGAAGCTTTCTTT.

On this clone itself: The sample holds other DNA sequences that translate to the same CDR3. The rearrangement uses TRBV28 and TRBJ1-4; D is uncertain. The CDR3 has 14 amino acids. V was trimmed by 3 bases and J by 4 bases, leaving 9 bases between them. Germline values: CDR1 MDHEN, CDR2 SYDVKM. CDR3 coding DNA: TGTGCCAGCAGTTTGCCCCCCCTTAATGAAAAACTGTTTTTT. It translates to CASSLPPLNEKLFF.

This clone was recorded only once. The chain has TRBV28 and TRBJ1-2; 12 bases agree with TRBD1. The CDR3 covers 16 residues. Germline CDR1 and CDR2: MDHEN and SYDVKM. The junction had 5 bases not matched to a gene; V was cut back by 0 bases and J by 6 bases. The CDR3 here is CASSLWGTGGADGYTF. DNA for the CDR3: TGTGCCAGCAGTTTATGGGGGACAGGGGGCGCGGATGGCTACACCTTC.

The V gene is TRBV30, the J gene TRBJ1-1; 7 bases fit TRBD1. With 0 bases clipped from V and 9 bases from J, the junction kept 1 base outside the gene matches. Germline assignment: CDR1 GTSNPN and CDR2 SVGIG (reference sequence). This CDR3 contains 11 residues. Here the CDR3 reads CAWSVQGQAFF. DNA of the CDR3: TGTGCCTGGAGTGTACAGGGGCAAGCTTTCTTT.

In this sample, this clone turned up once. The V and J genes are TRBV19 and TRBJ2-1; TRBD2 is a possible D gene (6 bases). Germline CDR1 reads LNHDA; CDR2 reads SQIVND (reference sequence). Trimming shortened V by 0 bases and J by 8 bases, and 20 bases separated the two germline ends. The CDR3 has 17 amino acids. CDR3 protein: CASSIDPPGAVLDEQFF. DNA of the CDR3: TGTGCCAGTAGTATAGATCCCCCGGGAGCCGTTTTGGATGAGCAGTTCTTC.

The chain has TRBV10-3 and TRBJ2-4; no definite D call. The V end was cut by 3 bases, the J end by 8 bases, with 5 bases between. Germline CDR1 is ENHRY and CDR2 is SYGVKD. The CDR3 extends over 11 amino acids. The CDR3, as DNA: TGTGCCATCAGTGAACGGGACATTCAGTACTTC. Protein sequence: CAISERDIQYF.

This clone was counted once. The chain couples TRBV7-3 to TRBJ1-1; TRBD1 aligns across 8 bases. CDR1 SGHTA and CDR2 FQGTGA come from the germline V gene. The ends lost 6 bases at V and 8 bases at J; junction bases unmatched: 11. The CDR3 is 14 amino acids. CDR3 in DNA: TGTGCCAGCAGAACTCAACAGGGGGGTCTGGAAGCTTTCTTT. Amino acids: CASRTQQGGLEAFF.

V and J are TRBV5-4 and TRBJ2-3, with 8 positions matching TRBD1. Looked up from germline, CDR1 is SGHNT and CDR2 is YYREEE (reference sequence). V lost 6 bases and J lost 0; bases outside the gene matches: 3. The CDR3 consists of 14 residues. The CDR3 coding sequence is TGTGCCAGCACCAGGGGGCCCAGCACAGATACGCAGTATTTT. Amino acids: CASTRGPSTDTQYF. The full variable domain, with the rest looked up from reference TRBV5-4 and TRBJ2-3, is ETGVTQSPTHLIKTRGQQVTLRCSSQSGHNTVSWYQQALGQGPQFIFQYYREEENGRGNFPPRFSGLQFPNYSSELNVNALELDDSALYLCASTRGPSTDTQYFGPGTRLTVL.

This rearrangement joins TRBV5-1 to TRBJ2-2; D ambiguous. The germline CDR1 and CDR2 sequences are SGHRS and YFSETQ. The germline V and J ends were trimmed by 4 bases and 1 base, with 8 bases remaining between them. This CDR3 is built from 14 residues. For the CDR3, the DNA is TGCGCCAGCAGCCCGCCTGGGAACACCGGGGAGCTGTTTTTT. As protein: CASSPPGNTGELFF.

The CDR3 DNA reads TGTGCCAGCCACCGTCCTAATGAAAAACTGTTTTTT. Residues: CASHRPNEKLFF. The chain employs TRBV28 and TRBJ1-4; D gene unclear. This CDR3 is 12 amino acids long. V lost 8 bases and J 3 bases, leaving 7 bases between the germline ends. CDR1 and CDR2 (germline): MDHEN, SYDVKM.

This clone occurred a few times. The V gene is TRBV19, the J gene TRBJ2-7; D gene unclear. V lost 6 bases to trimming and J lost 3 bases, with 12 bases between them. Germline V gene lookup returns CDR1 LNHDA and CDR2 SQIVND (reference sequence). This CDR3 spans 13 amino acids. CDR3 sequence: CASRGTGGYEQYF. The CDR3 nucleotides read TGTGCCAGTAGGGGCACCGGTGGCTACGAGCAGTACTTC.

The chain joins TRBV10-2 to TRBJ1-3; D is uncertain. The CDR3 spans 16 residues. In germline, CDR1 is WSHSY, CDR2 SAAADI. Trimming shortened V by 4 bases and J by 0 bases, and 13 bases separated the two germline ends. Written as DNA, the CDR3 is TGCGCCAGCAGTGTTGATCGGGGATCCTCTGGAAACACCATATATTTT. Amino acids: CASSVDRGSSGNTIYF.